This T cell receptor beta chain was captured by sequencing in a study of T cells in Graves' hyperthyroidism and ophthalmopathy. TCR beta CDR3 region amplification was performed from RNA transcripts. The HTBI primer set served for first-round RT-PCR of the TCR CDR3. In TCRdb, the multiplex PCR reads were re-called with MiXCR into one record per CDR3 protein. The sample consists of hundreds of thousands of distinct CDR3 sequences, over 35% of them appearing once. CDR1 is SGDLS, CDR2 YYNGEE, per germline. J was trimmed by 3 bases and V by 0 bases; bases with no gene match: 4. The CDR3 has 16 residues. Diagnosis of hyperthyroidism was new in patients aged 18 to 65, and its duration was under 2 months.

This TCR was recovered from a man aged 18 to 30 with Graves' hyperthyroidism. The gene calls are TRBV9 and TRBJ2-2, with 8 bases matching TRBD2. Sequences were obtained from blood. The CDR3 sequence: CASSVAGLADTGELFF. The CDR3 DNA reads as TGTGCCAGCAGCGTAGCTGGACTAGCTGACACCGGGGAGCTGTTTTTT. The full variable domain, with the rest looked up from reference TRBV9 and TRBJ2-2, is DSGVTQTPKHLITATGQRVTLRCSPRSGDLSVYWYQQSLDQGLQFLIQYYNGEERAKGNILERFSAQQFPDLHSELNLSSLELGDSALYFCASSVAGLADTGELFFGEGSRLTVL.